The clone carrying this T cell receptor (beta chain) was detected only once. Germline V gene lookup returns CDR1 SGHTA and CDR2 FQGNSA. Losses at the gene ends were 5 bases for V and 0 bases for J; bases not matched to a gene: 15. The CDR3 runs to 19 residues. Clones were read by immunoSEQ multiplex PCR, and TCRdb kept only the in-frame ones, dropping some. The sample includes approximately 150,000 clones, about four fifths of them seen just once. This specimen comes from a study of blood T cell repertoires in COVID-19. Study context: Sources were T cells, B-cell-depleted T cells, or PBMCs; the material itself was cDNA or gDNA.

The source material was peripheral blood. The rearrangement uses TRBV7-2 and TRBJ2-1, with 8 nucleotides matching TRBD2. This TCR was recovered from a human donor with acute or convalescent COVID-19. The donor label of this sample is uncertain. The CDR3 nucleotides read TGTGCCAGCAGCCCTCAAGCAGGGCGGGGGGCGTACTCCTACAATGAGCAGTTCTTC. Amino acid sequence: CASSPQAGRGAYSYNEQFF. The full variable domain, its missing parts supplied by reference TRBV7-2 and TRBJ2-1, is GAGVSQSPSNKVTEKGKDVELRCDPISGHTALYWYRQSLGQGLEFLIYFQGNSAPDKSGLPSDRFSAERTGGSVSTLTIQRTQQEDSAVYLCASSPQAGRGAYSYNEQFFGPGTRLTVL.